One sample yielded the 10 T cell receptor beta chains listed below, sequenced in a study of human CD4 T cells and Enterobacteriaceae. All CD4+ cells other than CD45RA+CCR7+CD95- naive cells were sorted as memory, over 98% pure. Assay: immunoSEQ multiplex PCR; the TCRdb copy retains only in-frame clones and omits some. In the table there are 25,000 to 30,000 clones, almost 85% of which are singletons. The sequenced sample consisted of memory CD4+ T cells from blood. These receptors all come from a human donor in good health.

This chain uses TRBV4-2 with TRBJ1-1; a possible D gene is TRBD1 (5 bases). Trimming removed 4 bases from V and 2 bases from J, with 17 bases in between. This CDR3 is built from 16 residues. The germline V gene encodes CDR1 LGHNA and CDR2 YNFKEQ. The DNA of the CDR3 is TGTGCCAGCAGCCCAACCCGGGGCAGGGATAACACTGAAGCTTTCTTT. It translates to CASSPTRGRDNTEAFF.

The CDR3 DNA reads as TGCGCCAGCAGCCAAGGTCGCCGCACAGATACGCAGTATTTT. Translating gives CASSQGRRTDTQYF. The gene calls are TRBV4-1 and TRBJ2-3, with D uncertain. Germline V gene lookup returns CDR1 MGHRA and CDR2 YSYEKL. The V gene lost 1 base and the J gene lost 1 base, with 6 bases spanning the gap. This CDR3 has 14 residues.

The V call is TRBV5-1, the J call TRBJ2-2, with 12 bases fitting TRBD2. Germline V gives CDR1 SGHRS, CDR2 YFSETQ. CDR3 length: 16 residues. Losses at the gene ends were 4 bases for V and 8 bases for J; bases not matched to a gene: 9. In DNA form, the CDR3 reads TGCGCCAGCAGCCGCGGGACTAGCGGGTCGCTAGGGGAGCTGTTTTTT. Translating gives CASSRGTSGSLGELFF.

This clone was seen a single time. Distinct nucleotide sequences in the sample also encode this CDR3. The V and J genes are TRBV6-5 and TRBJ1-5; D not certain. Trimming removed 0 bases from V and 3 bases from J, with 9 bases in between. Germline CDR1 reads MNHEY; CDR2 reads SVGAGI. The CDR3 sequence is 15 residues long. In nucleotides, the CDR3 is TGTGCCAGCAGTTACTCGGGTGGTGACAATCAGCCCCAGCATTTT. Protein: CASSYSGGDNQPQHF.

The chain recombines TRBV9 with TRBJ1-2, with D unclear. The CDR3 spans 15 residues. V shed 4 bases and J shed 5 bases, with 18 bases lying between them. Germline V gene data show CDR1 as SGDLS and CDR2 as YYNGEE. This CDR3 is CASSSRAFDIYGYTF. The CDR3 region has the DNA TGTGCCAGCAGCAGCCGGGCCTTCGATATATATGGCTACACCTTC.

The chain uses TRBV5-1 and TRBJ1-2; D call uncertain. The CDR3 loop spans 14 amino acids. The V gene's germline CDR1 is SGHRS and CDR2 YFSETQ. V lost 0 bases and J 5 bases, leaving 11 bases between the germline ends. The CDR3 DNA is TGCGCCAGCAGCTTGGTGGACTGGGAATATGGCTACACCTTC. Protein product: CASSLVDWEYGYTF.

Details on this clone: A clone one base away is much larger, so this may be a read error. This chain joins TRBV15 and TRBJ1-1; TRBD1 might be the D (6 bases). Germline-derived CDR1 and CDR2 are LNHNV and YYDKDF (reference sequence). The length of the CDR3 is 14 residues. Trimming shortened V by 5 bases and J by 4 bases, and 14 bases separated the two germline ends. CDR3 protein: CATSGVQGSTEAFF. The CDR3 bases are TGTGCCACCAGCGGCGTACAGGGCAGCACTGAAGCTTTCTTT.

The chain couples TRBV9 to TRBJ2-1, with TRBD2 identical over 12 bases. Germline trimming cut 3 bases from V and 8 bases from J; bases unmatched to any gene: 12. Germline CDR1 SGDLS, CDR2 YYNGEE. This CDR3 has 17 residues. CDR3 bases: TGTGCCAGCAGCGCCCTATTATCTAGCGGGAGGGCCGATGAGCAGTTCTTC. The encoded protein is CASSALLSSGRADEQFF.

The chain combines TRBV10-3 with TRBJ2-7; D perhaps matches TRBD1 (6 bases). Between the trimmed V and J ends, which lost 6 bases and 5 bases, there was a span of 14 bases. The CDR3 runs to 13 residues. Germline V gives CDR1 ENHRY, CDR2 SYGVKD. This chain's CDR3 is CAISNRESNEQYF. The DNA of the CDR3 is TGTGCCATCAGCAACAGGGAGTCGAACGAGCAGTACTTC.

The V call is TRBV11-2, the J call TRBJ2-1; 13 bases agree with TRBD2. Per the germline V gene, CDR1 is SGHAT and CDR2 is FQNNGV. This CDR3 has 15 amino acids. The ends lost 3 bases at V and 6 bases at J; junction bases unmatched: 2. CDR3: CASSFGTSGVNEQFF. CDR3 nucleotide sequence: TGTGCCAGCAGCTTCGGGACTAGCGGGGTCAATGAGCAGTTCTTC.